Listed here are 32 T cell receptor beta chains from one sample, sequenced in a study of CD8+ T cells in alopecia areata. cDNA serving as the sequencing template came from extracted, reverse transcribed RNA. Produced via immunoSEQ multiplex PCR; TCRdb's table is partial and in-frame only. The sample lists approximately 180,000 clones, roughly 60% occurring once. The treatment: oral pan-JAK inhibitor, 5-10 mg twice daily. Material: CD4+ T cells sorted from blood, obtained at approximately week 49, from a patient treated with tofacitinib. The receptors come from a human donor with alopecia areata.

The CDR3 DNA reads TGTGCCAGCAGTTCAACTAGCGGGGACTCCTACAATGAGCAGTTCTTC. This codes for CASSSTSGDSYNEQFF. The chain has TRBV28 and TRBJ2-1; 10 bases agree with TRBD2. This CDR3 is built from 16 residues. The germline V gene encodes CDR1 MDHEN and CDR2 SYDVKM. V shed 4 bases and J 0 bases; nucleotides not matched to a gene: 3.

The chain is built from TRBV5-4 and TRBJ2-2; 7 bases are a match to TRBD1. J lost 0 bases, V lost 3 bases, and 2 bases had no gene match. The CDR3 has 15 amino acids. Germline loops: CDR1 SGHNT, CDR2 YYREEE (reference sequence). CDR3 protein: CASSSGTANTGELFF. For the CDR3, the DNA is TGTGCCAGCAGCTCCGGGACAGCGAACACCGGGGAGCTGTTTTTT.

The chain carries TRBV30 and TRBJ1-2; D gene uncertain. Trimming removed 0 bases from V and 1 base from J, with 6 bases in between. Germline CDR1 is GTSNPN and CDR2 is SVGIG (reference sequence). The CDR3 contains 13 residues. CDR3 bases: TGTGCCTGGAGTGTCGGTGTTAACTATGGCTACACCTTC. Translation gives CAWSVGVNYGYTF.

The CDR3 is CSARETTYEQYF. CDR3 sequence (DNA): TGCAGCGCTCGGGAGACTACCTACGAGCAGTACTTC. The V and J genes are TRBV29-1 and TRBJ2-7, with a weak D call TRBD2 (6 bases). The CDR3 is 12 amino acids. Between the trimmed V and J ends, which lost 7 bases and 2 bases, there was a span of 12 bases. The V gene's germline CDR1 is SQVTM and CDR2 ANQGSEA.

The rearrangement links TRBV9 to TRBJ2-3; no clear D gene. Germline assignment: CDR1 SGDLS and CDR2 YYNGEE. The CDR3 has 13 amino acids. The ends were cut back, 3 bases at V and 8 bases at J, with 13 bases in the middle. CDR3 protein: CASSGNGKTTQYF. Here the CDR3 DNA reads TGTGCCAGCAGCGGGAACGGTAAGACTACGCAGTATTTT.

The CDR3 DNA sequence: TGTGCCAGCAGCTCTGCCGGCTCCGACACCGGGGAGCTGTTTTTT. The encoded protein is CASSSAGSDTGELFF. The chain is built from TRBV7-3 and TRBJ2-2; D uncertain. Germline CDR1 reads SGHTA; CDR2 reads FQGTGA. Trimming cost V 4 bases and J 3 bases, with 12 bases left between them. The CDR3 has 15 residues.

The genes are TRBV5-1 and TRBJ1-1; 7 bases line up with TRBD1. CDR1 and CDR2 (germline): SGHRS, YFSETQ. The CDR3 runs to 13 residues. Trimming took 3 bases from V and 4 from J; bases not matched to a gene: 3. The CDR3 is CASSSGQFTEAFF. CDR3 DNA: TGCGCCAGCAGCTCGGGACAGTTCACTGAAGCTTTCTTT.

The V gene is TRBV2, the J gene TRBJ2-7, with 8 bases identical to TRBD1. The CDR3 extends over 13 amino acids. V gave up 11 bases and J gave up 5 bases; unmatched junction bases: 11. Per the germline V gene, CDR1 is SNHLY and CDR2 is FYNNEI. CDR3: CARSTGQGDEQYF. CDR3 in DNA: TGTGCCCGCTCCACTGGACAGGGCGACGAGCAGTACTTC.

V and J are TRBV7-2 and TRBJ2-3; 7 positions agree with TRBD2. From germline, CDR1 is SGHTA and CDR2 FQGNSA. The CDR3 covers 16 residues. The V gene end was trimmed by 3 bases and the J gene end by 4 bases; junction bases not matched to a gene: 10. The CDR3 loop reads CASSLASGLVADTQYF. CDR3 sequence (DNA): TGTGCCAGCAGCTTGGCGAGCGGACTAGTGGCAGATACGCAGTATTTT.

Here the CDR3 DNA reads TGCGCCAGCACCATCGGACTAGCGGGGGGGCCAGATACGCAGTATTTT. Amino acids: CASTIGLAGGPDTQYF. The rearrangement uses TRBV5-1 and TRBJ2-3; the match to TRBD2 covers 15 bases. Germline V gene data show CDR1 as SGHRS and CDR2 as YFSETQ. The CDR3 covers 16 residues. Trimming cost V 6 bases and J 4 bases; bases outside gene matches: 6.

This clone was detected a few times. The chain carries TRBV5-1 and TRBJ2-1; 10 bases are a match to TRBD2. The CDR3 covers 16 residues. The V segment lost 0 bases and the J segment 7 bases; nucleotides outside the gene matches: 7. The germline V gene has CDR1 SGHRS and CDR2 YFSETQ. In nucleotides, the CDR3 is TGCGCCAGCAGCTTGGAACTAGCGGGGCGGGGTAATGAGCAGTTCTTC. It is translated as CASSLELAGRGNEQFF.

The V and J genes are TRBV7-2 and TRBJ1-5; D is uncertain. The V end was cut by 0 bases, the J end by 1 base, with 4 bases between. This CDR3 is built from 14 residues. CDR1 is SGHTA, CDR2 FQGNSA, per germline. The CDR3 DNA is TGTGCCAGCAGCTTAGCGTCGAGCAATCAGCCCCAGCATTTT. Translated, it gives CASSLASSNQPQHF.

The chain couples TRBV5-4 to TRBJ2-7; tentatively, D is TRBD2 (5 bases). V was cut by 0 bases and J by 1 base, with 8 bases left in between. In germline, CDR1 is SGHNT, CDR2 YYREEE (reference sequence). The CDR3 has 14 amino acids. The CDR3 DNA follows: TGTGCCAGCAGCTTGGAAACGGGATCCTACGAGCAGTACTTC. Translating gives CASSLETGSYEQYF.

The rearrangement uses TRBV5-8 and TRBJ2-5; TRBD2 matches 15 bases. Germline values: CDR1 SGHTS, CDR2 YDEGEE. CDR3 size: 19 residues. Unmatched junction bases numbered 12, after V lost 4 bases and J lost 2 bases. CDR3 nucleotide sequence: TGTGCCAGCAGCCTCCCCACCGGGACTAGCGGGGGGATTCAAGAGACCCAGTACTTC. This translates into CASSLPTGTSGGIQETQYF.

The rearrangement uses TRBV11-2 and TRBJ2-4; no clear D. Deletions cut 1 base from V and 5 bases from J, with 12 bases between. The CDR3 runs 15 residues. Germline assignment: CDR1 SGHAT and CDR2 FQNNGV. The CDR3 DNA sequence: TGTGCCAGCAGCTTAGTTACGGGTTGGGAAAACATTCAGTACTTC. Protein sequence: CASSLVTGWENIQYF.

CDR3 sequence: CASKGGNPSTDTQYF. The CDR3 coding sequence is TGCGCCAGCAAAGGGGGCAACCCTAGCACAGATACGCAGTATTTT. This chain links TRBV5-1 with TRBJ2-3; 7 positions agree with TRBD1. Germline V lookup: CDR1 SGHRS, CDR2 YFSETQ. With V trimmed by 6 bases and J by 0 bases, 7 bases remained unmatched. The CDR3 runs 15 residues.

The rearrangement links TRBV15 to TRBJ1-2; 10 bases are shared with TRBD1. J was trimmed by 4 bases and V by 2 bases; bases with no gene match: 4. CDR3 length: 15 amino acids. Germline values: CDR1 LNHNV, CDR2 YYDKDF (reference sequence). CDR3 region: CATSRPGQGSYGYTF. CDR3 in DNA: TGTGCCACCAGCAGACCGGGACAGGGGAGCTATGGCTACACCTTC.

This chain uses TRBV12-5 with TRBJ2-3; D unresolved. CDR3 length equals 13 residues. Trimming left V 6 bases short and J 2 bases short, with 9 bases between. In germline, CDR1 is LGHNT, CDR2 FRNRAP. The CDR3, as DNA: TGTGCTAGTGGACCCCCAGCCACAGATACGCAGTATTTT. Amino acids: CASGPPATDTQYF.

This clone was detected a few times. The chain links TRBV19 to TRBJ2-1; D gene uncertain. Trimming removed 8 bases from V and 3 bases from J, with 5 bases in between. The germline CDR1 and CDR2 sequences are LNHDA and SQIVND (reference sequence). This CDR3 has 11 amino acids. The CDR3 here is CASCSYNEQFF. Written as DNA, the CDR3 is TGTGCCAGTTGCAGCTACAATGAGCAGTTCTTC.

The rearrangement uses TRBV7-2 and TRBJ2-5, with 7 nucleotides matching TRBD1. The CDR3 runs to 12 residues. Germline loops: CDR1 SGHTA, CDR2 FQGNSA. With 4 bases clipped from V and 7 bases from J, the junction kept 3 bases outside the gene matches. The CDR3 sequence: CASSSPGGTQYF. CDR3 nucleotide sequence: TGTGCCAGCAGCTCCCCAGGGGGGACCCAGTACTTC.

This clone has more than one count but fewer than ten. The rearrangement joins TRBV5-6 to TRBJ2-3, with 7 bases fitting TRBD2. CDR3 size: 14 residues. With 6 bases clipped from V and 6 bases from J, the junction kept 10 bases outside the gene matches. Per the germline V gene, CDR1 is SGHDT and CDR2 is YYEEEE. CDR3 coding DNA: TGTGCCAGCATCCCTACGGGGGGTTCGGATACGCAGTATTTT. Translated: CASIPTGGSDTQYF.

This clone was counted only a few times. The V gene is TRBV27, the J gene TRBJ1-5, with TRBD1 as a possible D gene (6 bases). The CDR3 has 15 amino acids. Germline CDR1 MNHEY, CDR2 SMNVEV (reference sequence). V was trimmed by 3 bases and J by 2 bases, leaving 11 bases between them. Here the CDR3 DNA reads TGTGCCAGCAGTTTTGCAGGGGCCCGCAATCAGCCCCAGCATTTT. The encoded protein is CASSFAGARNQPQHF.

The rearrangement uses TRBV5-6 and TRBJ1-5; the D gene is possibly TRBD1 (5 bases). Trimming took 0 bases from V and 4 from J, leaving 17 bases between them. The CDR3 sequence is 17 residues long. The germline V gene has CDR1 SGHDT and CDR2 YYEEEE. The CDR3 sequence: CASSLGLWGKGNQPQHF. The CDR3 bases are TGTGCCAGCAGCTTGGGGCTATGGGGGAAGGGGAATCAGCCCCAGCATTTT.

In this sample, this clone turned up once. CDR3 DNA: TGCGCCAGCAGCCAAGCGTTAGGGGGCTATGAGACCCAGTACTTC. Amino acid sequence: CASSQALGGYETQYF. V usage is TRBV4-3 and J usage is TRBJ2-5, with 7 bases aligning to TRBD1. This CDR3 is 15 amino acids long. The V gene end was trimmed by 1 base and the J gene end by 5 bases; junction bases not matched to a gene: 7. CDR1 and CDR2 from the germline V gene are LGHNA and YSLEER.

The V and J genes are TRBV19 and TRBJ2-4; 7 nucleotides match TRBD1. From germline, CDR1 is LNHDA and CDR2 SQIVND (reference sequence). CDR3 length: 14 amino acids. Germline trimming cut 2 bases from V and 6 bases from J; bases unmatched to any gene: 4. CDR3 sequence: CASSIRTGRNIQYF. The CDR3, as DNA: TGTGCCAGTAGTATACGGACAGGTAGAAACATTCAGTACTTC.

The chain employs TRBV29-1 and TRBJ1-6, with D unclear. V was cut by 8 bases and J by 8 bases, with 16 bases left in between. The CDR3 is made up of 13 amino acids. Germline CDR1 and CDR2: SQVTM and ANQGSEA. CDR3 in DNA: TGCAGCTACCGGGAACAATGGGATTCACCCCTCCACTTT. This encodes CSYREQWDSPLHF.

The rearrangement joins TRBV15 to TRBJ1-5, with TRBD1 matching over 8 bases. The V segment lost 6 bases and the J segment 1 base; nucleotides outside the gene matches: 2. The CDR3 is 14 amino acids. Germline CDR1 and CDR2: LNHNV and YYDKDF (reference sequence). The DNA of the CDR3 is TGTGCCACCAGGAGGACAGGGAGCAATCAGCCCCAGCATTTT. Translated, it gives CATRRTGSNQPQHF.

This clone came up many times. The same CDR3 arises from other DNA sequences in this sample as well. The chain has TRBV30 and TRBJ1-5, with D tentatively TRBD1 (5 bases). CDR1 is GTSNPN and CDR2 is SVGIG in the germline V gene (reference sequence). V gave up 3 bases and J gave up 4 bases, with 10 bases separating them. The CDR3 length is 13 residues. CDR3 DNA sequence: TGTGCCTGGAGCGGGGGTGATAATCAGCCCCAGCATTTT. The encoded protein is CAWSGGDNQPQHF.

V gene TRBV18 combines with J gene TRBJ1-1, with D unresolved. CDR3 length: 14 residues. The ends were cut back, 3 bases at V and 6 bases at J, with 14 bases in the middle. Germline V gene sequence: CDR1 KGHSH, CDR2 LQKENI. The CDR3 protein is CASSPGWPGSEAFF. Here the CDR3 DNA reads TGTGCCAGCTCACCGGGCTGGCCGGGATCTGAAGCTTTCTTT.

The sample holds a few counts of this clone. This chain connects TRBV11-2 to TRBJ2-1; no firm D call. The CDR3 contains 14 residues. With 1 base removed from V and 10 bases from J, the gap between germline ends came to 14 bases. Germline CDR1 is SGHAT and CDR2 is FQNNGV. The CDR3 DNA follows: TGTGCCAGCAGCTTAGTCTCATCTGGGAAGGAGCAGTTCTTC. Its protein is CASSLVSSGKEQFF.

The rearrangement uses TRBV30 and TRBJ2-3; D may be TRBD1 or TRBD2 (5 bases each). CDR1 and CDR2 (germline): GTSNPN, SVGIG (reference sequence). Deletions cut 4 bases from V and 6 bases from J, with 17 bases between. CDR3 length: 14 residues. The CDR3 spells CAWTLNLAGDTQYF. The CDR3 DNA is TGTGCCTGGACCCTTAACCTAGCAGGGGATACGCAGTATTTT.

This chain connects TRBV28 to TRBJ1-2; D may be TRBD1 (5 bases). V lost 8 bases and J lost 4, with 23 bases in between. CDR3 size: 16 residues. Germline V lookup: CDR1 MDHEN, CDR2 SYDVKM. CDR3 bases: TGTGCCAGCGAGACTCCCTTGGGGGATCGGAGCTATGGCTACACCTTC. Protein product: CASETPLGDRSYGYTF.